This T cell receptor (beta chain) was obtained from a study of blood T cell repertoires in COVID-19. Overall study context: Samples came from the United States, Italy and Spain, spanning acute and convalescent COVID-19. Sources were T cells, B-cell-depleted T cells, or PBMCs; the material itself was cDNA or gDNA.

Germline V CDR1 and CDR2: MGHRA, YSYEKL. The ends lost 7 bases at V and 8 bases at J; junction bases unmatched: 7. This CDR3 is 13 amino acids long. In the authors' workflow: Cell counts per sample came from amplifying reference gene primers. Sequencing used immunoSEQ multiplex PCR; TCRdb keeps in-frame clones, though not all of them. V, J and clone size are those of that table, while D and trimming were read from the DNA. Among around 94,000 clones listed, 86% were seen once. The chain links TRBV4-1 to TRBJ2-1; 8 bases match TRBD1. The specimen sequenced was peripheral blood. This TCR was sampled from an elderly man with acute or convalescent COVID-19. The CDR3 DNA reads TGCGCCAGCAATGGACAGGGTCGTGATGAGCAGTTCTTC. Protein product: CASNGQGRDEQFF.